A single sample gave rise to the 29 T cell receptor beta chains below, sequenced in a study of shared clonotypes between healthy human individuals. Using immunoSEQ multiplex PCR, the repertoire was profiled, and TCRdb retains in-frame clones only, with some absent. The sample has about 2.4 million clones; approximately 93% are singletons. The sequenced material came from naive CD4+ T cells from PBMCs. The sample's subset: CD45RA+ positively selected. The source of these receptors is a man aged 18 to 29 in good health. Some clones in this sample may be carry-over from other donors' samples.

The rearrangement links TRBV7-9 to TRBJ2-7, with 10 nucleotides matching TRBD2. V was pared by 7 bases and J by 1 base, with 4 bases of the junction left unmatched. The CDR3 covers 14 residues. Germline V CDR1 and CDR2: SEHNR, FQNEAQ (reference sequence). CDR3 bases: TGTGCCAGCACCATAGCGGGAGGTTCCTACGAGCAGTACTTC. Translating gives CASTIAGGSYEQYF.

The genes are TRBV27 and TRBJ2-1; TRBD1 aligns across 9 bases. The CDR3 is 16 amino acids. The J segment lost 7 bases and the V segment lost 5 bases, leaving 12 bases of the junction unmatched. Looked up from germline, CDR1 is MNHEY and CDR2 is SMNVEV (reference sequence). CDR3 in amino acids: CASSPRGTGTRNEQFF. The CDR3 DNA is TGTGCCAGCAGTCCTAGGGGGACAGGGACGAGGAATGAGCAGTTCTTC.

This rearrangement joins TRBV2 to TRBJ2-3; 13 nucleotides match TRBD2. Germline CDR1 is SNHLY and CDR2 is FYNNEI. This CDR3 is 14 amino acids long. J gave up 6 bases and V 6 bases, and 3 bases lay outside the gene matches. CDR3 nucleotide sequence: TGTGCCAGCAGCCTGACTAGCGGGAGGGATACGCAGTATTTT. Translation gives CASSLTSGRDTQYF. The whole variable domain, remainder taken from reference TRBV2 and TRBJ2-3, is EPEVTQTPSHQVTQMGQEVILRCVPISNHLYFYWYRQILGQKVEFLVSFYNNEISEKSEIFDDQFSVERPDGSNFTLKIRSTKLEDSAMYFCASSLTSGRDTQYFGPGTRLTVL.

This clone was observed once. The chain has TRBV5-8 and TRBJ1-1, with D maybe TRBD1 (6 bases). With 4 bases removed from V and 0 bases from J, the gap between germline ends came to 16 bases. The CDR3 runs to 16 residues. The germline CDR1 and CDR2 sequences are SGHTS and YDEGEE. The CDR3 region has the DNA TGTGCCAGCAGCCCACTGACAGGACTCATGAACACTGAAGCTTTCTTT. Translated, it gives CASSPLTGLMNTEAFF.

The CDR3 loop reads CSVRIRDLADEQYF. The CDR3 DNA reads TGCAGCGTCAGAATCCGGGACTTGGCTGACGAGCAGTACTTC. This chain uses TRBV29-1 with TRBJ2-7, with D possibly matching TRBD2 (6 bases). The germline gives CDR1 SQVTM, CDR2 ANQGSEA. CDR3 length: 14 residues. The germline V and J ends were trimmed by 6 bases and 5 bases, with 20 bases remaining between them.

The chain carries TRBV9 and TRBJ2-3; 10 positions agree with TRBD1. Per the germline V gene, CDR1 is SGDLS and CDR2 is YYNGEE. There are 13 residues in the CDR3. With 7 bases clipped from V and 3 bases from J, the junction kept 2 bases outside the gene matches. CDR3 coding DNA: TGTGCCAGCGGGGACAGGGGAACAGATACGCAGTATTTT. This translates into CASGDRGTDTQYF.

The chain joins TRBV2 to TRBJ2-2; 8 nucleotides match TRBD1. The CDR3 is made up of 18 amino acids. J was trimmed by 1 base and V by 2 bases; bases with no gene match: 9. Germline V gene sequence: CDR1 SNHLY, CDR2 FYNNEI. The CDR3 nucleotides read TGTGCCAGCAGTGAAAGGGTATCAGGGGGCCTGAACACCGGGGAGCTGTTTTTT. It is translated as CASSERVSGGLNTGELFF.

The CDR3 bases are TGTGCCATCAGACCCTTGGGCCTCGATACGCAGTATTTT. Amino acids: CAIRPLGLDTQYF. The chain is built from TRBV6-5 and TRBJ2-3; D unresolved. CDR1 and CDR2 (germline): MNHEY, SVGAGI. V was cut by 10 bases and J by 6 bases, with 17 bases left in between. This CDR3 is built from 13 residues.

This rearrangement joins TRBV27 to TRBJ2-7; TRBD2 matches 9 bases. After removal of 4 bases from V and 11 bases from J, the junction contained 15 bases not matched to a gene. Germline CDR1 is MNHEY and CDR2 is SMNVEV (reference sequence). CDR3 length: 15 amino acids. In nucleotides, the CDR3 is TGTGCCAGCAGTTCGCGGGGGGGTTTAGAATCTAGGAAGTACTTC. Protein sequence: CASSSRGGLESRKYF.

The chain links TRBV5-6 to TRBJ2-2, with 7 positions matching TRBD1. Germline V gives CDR1 SGHDT, CDR2 YYEEEE. V lost 4 bases, J lost 0 bases, and 6 bases stayed unmatched. CDR3 length: 16 amino acids. CDR3 region: CASSPLTGPNTGELFF. The CDR3 nucleotides read TGTGCCAGCAGCCCCTTGACAGGGCCGAACACCGGGGAGCTGTTTTTT.

This clone has more than one count but fewer than ten. V is TRBV6-4 and J is TRBJ2-1; 9 nucleotides match TRBD1. The germline V gene encodes CDR1 MRHNA and CDR2 SNTAGT. The CDR3 loop spans 14 amino acids. V shed 8 bases and J 10 bases; nucleotides not matched to a gene: 12. For the CDR3, the DNA is TGTGCCAGCCGGGTAGGGGACAGGGTAGGCGAGCAGTTCTTC. It translates to CASRVGDRVGEQFF.

V gene TRBV5-5 combines with J gene TRBJ2-6; 7 nucleotides line up with TRBD1. From germline, CDR1 is SGHKS and CDR2 YYEKEE (reference sequence). The CDR3 extends over 17 amino acids. V lost 3 bases, J lost 0 bases, and 6 bases stayed unmatched. Here the CDR3 reads CASSWGQPLSGANVLTF. CDR3 bases: TGTGCCAGCAGCTGGGGACAGCCCCTCTCTGGGGCCAACGTCCTGACTTTC. The full variable domain, rest sourced from reference TRBV5-5 and TRBJ2-6, is DAGVTQSPTHLIKTRGQQVTLRCSPISGHKSVSWYQQVLGQGPQFIFQYYEKEERGRGNFPDRFSARQFPNYSSELNVNALLLGDSALYLCASSWGQPLSGANVLTFGAGSRLTVL.

The chain recombines TRBV7-9 with TRBJ2-7; 7 positions agree with TRBD1. V lost 5 bases to trimming and J lost 3 bases; unmatched junction nucleotides: 10. Germline-derived CDR1 and CDR2 are SEHNR and FQNEAQ (reference sequence). This CDR3 contains 15 residues. This chain's CDR3 is CASSPTRGPFYEQYF. CDR3 sequence (DNA): TGTGCCAGCAGCCCCACGAGGGGGCCTTTCTACGAGCAGTACTTC.

The chain joins TRBV21-1 to TRBJ2-7. TRBV21-1 is termed a pseudogene. The CDR3 contains 15 residues. The CDR3 sequence is CASRRWGASRYEQYF. In nucleotides, the CDR3 is TGTGCCAGCAGACGGTGGGGGGCTAGTAGGTACGAGCAGTACTTC.

This sequence joins TRBV7-2 and TRBJ2-7, with TRBD1 identical over 7 bases. This CDR3 comprises 14 residues. V was pared by 3 bases and J by 7 bases, with 9 bases of the junction left unmatched. Germline values: CDR1 SGHTA, CDR2 FQGNSA. CDR3 DNA sequence: TGTGCCAGCAGCTTTTACCGGGACAGCTCTGAGCAGTACTTC. Its protein is CASSFYRDSSEQYF.

The rearrangement uses TRBV5-1 and TRBJ2-1; a weak D match, TRBD1 (6 bases). This CDR3 spans 14 amino acids. In germline, CDR1 is SGHRS, CDR2 YFSETQ. Deletions cut 0 bases from V and 7 bases from J, with 11 bases between. The CDR3 DNA reads as TGCGCCAGCAGCTTGGCCTTACAGGGAAATGAGCAGTTCTTC. This sequence encodes CASSLALQGNEQFF.

The chain recombines TRBV2 with TRBJ1-1; D not resolved. The germline V and J ends were trimmed by 4 bases and 8 bases, with 11 bases remaining between them. The CDR3 sequence is 12 residues long. The germline V gene encodes CDR1 SNHLY and CDR2 FYNNEI. The CDR3 region is CASSVGVGEAFF. CDR3 DNA: TGTGCCAGCAGTGTTGGGGTGGGGGAAGCTTTCTTT.

This chain joins TRBV7-2 and TRBJ2-5; D ambiguous. Deletions cut 8 bases from V and 4 bases from J, with 8 bases between. The V gene's germline CDR1 is SGHTA and CDR2 FQGNSA. The CDR3 loop spans 11 amino acids. The CDR3 spells CASGKRETQYF. The CDR3 region has the DNA TGTGCCAGCGGAAAACGAGAGACCCAGTACTTC.

The chain joins TRBV10-3 to TRBJ2-5; tentative D call: TRBD1 (6 bases). CDR1 is ENHRY, CDR2 SYGVKD, per germline. The CDR3 has 15 amino acids. Trimming removed 6 bases at V and 1 base at J, with 15 bases between. The CDR3 coding sequence is TGTGCCATCAGGGGTCCGGGACAAATCCAAGAGACCCAGTACTTC. Amino acid sequence: CAIRGPGQIQETQYF.

This sequence joins TRBV6-5 and TRBJ2-6; tentatively, D is TRBD1 (5 bases). The CDR3 covers 15 residues. V dropped 7 bases and J dropped 4 bases, with 14 bases sitting between them. In germline, CDR1 is MNHEY, CDR2 SVGAGI. CDR3 region: CASTPGGAGANVLTF. CDR3 DNA: TGTGCCAGCACCCCGGGTGGGGCCGGGGCCAACGTCCTGACTTTC.

The chain couples TRBV7-9 to TRBJ2-7, with D possibly TRBD1 on 7 matching bases. The V and J ends lost 2 bases and 6 bases respectively, with 23 bases between them. The germline V gene has CDR1 SEHNR and CDR2 FQNEAQ (reference sequence). This CDR3 has 17 residues. CDR3 region: CASSLSPQGRTLREQYF. Here the CDR3 DNA reads TGTGCCAGCAGCTTATCGCCACAGGGGAGGACTTTGCGCGAGCAGTACTTC.

DNA for the CDR3: TGCGCCAGCAGCGGGGGACAGGCCACTAGCACAGATACGCAGTATTTT. It is translated as CASSGGQATSTDTQYF. This chain uses TRBV5-1 with TRBJ2-3; 8 bases match TRBD1. Germline CDR1 is SGHRS and CDR2 is YFSETQ. V dropped 4 bases and J dropped 0; count of bases not matched to a gene: 7. The CDR3 runs 16 residues.

In DNA, the CDR3 is TGTGCCAGCAGCCCCGCGGGACACACAGATACGCAGTATTTT. Encoded protein: CASSPAGHTDTQYF. This rearrangement joins TRBV7-3 to TRBJ2-3; D tentatively reads TRBD1 or TRBD2 (6 bases each). Trimming shortened V by 5 bases and J by 2 bases, and 11 bases separated the two germline ends. Germline V gene lookup returns CDR1 SGHTA and CDR2 FQGTGA. The CDR3 contains 14 residues.

The rearrangement joins TRBV20-1 to TRBJ1-2, with D unclear. Germline assignment: CDR1 DFQATT and CDR2 SNEGSKA (reference sequence). This CDR3 is built from 11 residues. The ends were cut back, 2 bases at V and 7 bases at J, with 8 bases in the middle. In nucleotides, the CDR3 is TGCAGTGCTAGAAACAGAGTTGGCTACACCTTC. It is translated as CSARNRVGYTF.

This clone was seen once. This chain connects TRBV27 to TRBJ1-5, with 9 bases aligning to TRBD1. V lost 5 bases to trimming and J lost 2 bases; unmatched junction nucleotides: 7. The CDR3 loop spans 16 amino acids. Germline V gives CDR1 MNHEY, CDR2 SMNVEV (reference sequence). This CDR3 is CASSPRTGEGNQPQHF. Written as DNA, the CDR3 is TGTGCCAGCAGTCCGAGGACAGGGGAGGGCAATCAGCCCCAGCATTTT.

CDR3 region: CASSSGQGKETQYF. CDR3 sequence (DNA): TGTGCCAGCAGTTCCGGACAGGGGAAAGAGACCCAGTACTTC. The chain is built from TRBV6-6 and TRBJ2-5; 9 bases match TRBD1. The length of the CDR3 is 14 residues. V lost 4 bases and J lost 3; bases outside the gene matches: 3. Germline V gene data show CDR1 as MNHNY and CDR2 as SVGAGI (reference sequence).

The rearrangement uses TRBV28 and TRBJ2-3, with TRBD2 identical over 7 bases. The ends lost 8 bases at V and 8 bases at J; junction bases unmatched: 13. Germline V gene lookup returns CDR1 MDHEN and CDR2 SYDVKM. The CDR3 spans 14 residues. CDR3 in DNA: TGTGCCAGCGGCGGGGGAGATGGGTGGGTTACGCAGTATTTT. It codes for CASGGGDGWVTQYF.

This clone appeared once. This chain uses TRBV5-6 with TRBJ2-1, with 12 positions matching TRBD1. V was clipped by 3 bases and J by 12 bases; unmatched bases: 13. The CDR3 is 16 residues long. Germline assignment: CDR1 SGHDT and CDR2 YYEEEE. CDR3 nucleotides: TGTGCCAGCAGCTGGGCAGGGACAGGGGGCGAAGGTCGGCAGTTCTTC. It translates to CASSWAGTGGEGRQFF.

The J gene is TRBJ1-3, the V gene TRBV9; 7 nucleotides agree with TRBD1. V lost 0 bases to trimming and J lost 2 bases; unmatched junction nucleotides: 5. From germline, CDR1 is SGDLS and CDR2 YYNGEE. The CDR3 runs 16 residues. CDR3 DNA: TGTGCCAGCAGCGTAGCCTACGGACAGGCTGGAAACACCATATATTTT. It codes for CASSVAYGQAGNTIYF.